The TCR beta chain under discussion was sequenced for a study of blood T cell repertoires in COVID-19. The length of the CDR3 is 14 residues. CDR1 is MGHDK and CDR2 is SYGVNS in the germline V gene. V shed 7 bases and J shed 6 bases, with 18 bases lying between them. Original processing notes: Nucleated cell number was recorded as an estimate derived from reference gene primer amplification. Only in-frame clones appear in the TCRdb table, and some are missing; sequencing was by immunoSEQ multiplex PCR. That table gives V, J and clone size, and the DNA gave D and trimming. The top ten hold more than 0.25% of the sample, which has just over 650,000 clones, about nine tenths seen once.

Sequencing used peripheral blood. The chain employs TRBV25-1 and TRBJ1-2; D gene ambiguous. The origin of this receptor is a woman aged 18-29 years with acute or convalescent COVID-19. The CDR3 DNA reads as TGTGCCAGCACCCTGGCTCACGGAGGTAATGGCTACACCTTC. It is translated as CASTLAHGGNGYTF.